This is a list of T cell receptor beta chains from one sample in a study of CD8 T cell repertoires and HIV-1 epitope variants. Produced via immunoSEQ multiplex PCR; TCRdb's table is partial and in-frame only. The sample lists over 3,500 clones, 50% to 80% occurring once. These receptors have no known antigen. The specimen was cultured CD8+ T cells derived from PBMCs. The source of these receptors is a male donor with HIV. Each CDR3 is given with its conserved first and last residue. The D gene is left open where the match is weak. Some rows mark clone size as missing; the rest say once, few, many or name a class of expanded clone.

cdr3_length,v_call,d_call,j_call,clone_size,cdr3_nt,cdr3_aa
15,TRBV4-2,-,TRBJ2-7,-,TGTGCCAGCAGCCAAGAAGATGGGGCCGGGTACGAGCAGTACTTC,CASSQEDGAGYEQYF
12,TRBV11-1,-,TRBJ1-1,-,TGTGCCAGCAGCCCCGTGAACACTGAAGCTTTCTTT,CASSPVNTEAFF
17,TRBV28,TRBD1,TRBJ2-3,-,TGTGCCAGCAGTTTATTTGCAGGGGGCGAGCTTGCAGATACGCAGTATTTT,CASSLFAGGELADTQYF
14,TRBV30,-,TRBJ2-3,-,TGTGCCTGGAGTGGTGAGGTTGTTGGCGATACGCAGTATTTT,CAWSGEVVGDTQYF
15,TRBV19,-,TRBJ1-1,-,TGTGCCACTTCGGGAAGTACGACGTCCGATACTGAAGCTTTCTTT,CATSGSTTSDTEAFF
14,TRBV28,-,TRBJ2-3,-,TGTGCCAGCAGCCCAGCAACGGGTGACGATACGCAGTATTTT,CASSPATGDDTQYF
16,TRBV28,TRBD2,TRBJ2-1,-,TGTGCCAGCAGTTTCCCTAGGATGGGAGGGCCGATTGAGCAGTTCTTC,CASSFPRMGGPIEQFF
11,TRBV7-4,-,TRBJ2-4,-,TGTGCCAGCAAGGCCAAAAACATTCAGTACTTC,CASKAKNIQYF
14,TRBV27,TRBD2,TRBJ2-7,-,TGTGCCAGCAGTCTCATAGCGGGAGGGCCCGAGCAGTACTTC,CASSLIAGGPEQYF
14,TRBV14,-,TRBJ1-2,-,TGTGCCAGCCTGGGGGTGCATAAACAGGGCGGCTACACCTTC,CASLGVHKQGGYTF
14,TRBV9,-,TRBJ1-1,few,TGTGCCAGCAGCGAACTAGGGATGAACACTGAAGCTTTCTTT,CASSELGMNTEAFF
14,TRBV5-6,-,TRBJ2-2,-,TGTGCCAGCAGCTCTTCAGGGGCGGCCGGGGAGCTGTTTTTT,CASSSSGAAGELFF
14,TRBV7-7,-,TRBJ2-3,-,TGTGCCAGCAGCACCGGGCACAGGACAGATACGCAGTATTTT,CASSTGHRTDTQYF
16,TRBV6-1,-,TRBJ2-1,-,TGTGCCAGCAGTGACTACCATCCTGCGGGTCACAATGAGCAGTTCTTC,CASSDYHPAGHNEQFF
16,TRBV10-1,TRBD2,TRBJ2-5,-,TGCGCCAGCAGTGAGGATAGCGGGAGGGCCGGAGAGACCCAGTACTTC,CASSEDSGRAGETQYF
15,TRBV9,-,TRBJ1-4,-,TGTGCCAGCAGCGAGGAGGGGACGTGGAGTGAAAAACTGTTTTTT,CASSEEGTWSEKLFF
18,TRBV12-1,-,TRBJ1-4,-,TGTGCCAGCAGCTTTGGCGGACCGAACCCAGCAACTAATGAAAAACTGTTTTTT,CASSFGGPNPATNEKLFF
14,TRBV29-1,-,TRBJ1-2,-,TGCAGCGTTGAAGATATGGGGGGCGTGGATGGCTACACCTTC,CSVEDMGGVDGYTF
16,TRBV7-9,-,TRBJ1-2,-,TGCGCCAGCAGCCAAGATCCCGTCGAACTCGACTATGGCTACACCTTC,CASSQDPVELDYGYTF
13,TRBV6-5,TRBD1,TRBJ2-7,few,TGTGCCAGCACCAGGACAGGGACCGGCGAGCAGTACTTC,CASTRTGTGEQYF
14,TRBV9,-,TRBJ1-6,-,TGTGCCAGCAGCGTAGGGGTTTATAATTCACCCCTCCACTTT,CASSVGVYNSPLHF
12,TRBV6-5,-,TRBJ2-7,-,TGTGCCAGCAGTTACTCGGGTACCGAGCAGTACTTC,CASSYSGTEQYF
15,TRBV5-4,TRBD1,TRBJ2-7,-,TGTGCCAGCAGCGAACAGGGGGCTTTCCTTTACGAGCAGTACTTC,CASSEQGAFLYEQYF